This T cell receptor beta chain came from a study of blood T cell repertoires in COVID-19 (dated by TCRdb to the early 2020s). A note on the overall study: Samples from collaborators originated in the United States, Italy and Spain and spanned both the acute and convalescent phases of COVID-19. The material from the prospective study consisted of cDNA or gDNA derived from T cells, B-cell-depleted T cells, or PBMCs. The dataset comprised deeply sampled blood TCRbeta repertoires from subjects exposed to, actively infected with, or recovered from COVID-19. The repertoires were released in a freely available public database intended as a resource for research on the immune response to SARS-CoV-2. Samples were obtained from the ongoing ImmuneRACE study (first 160 participants) and from about 1,300 subjects provided by 6 global collaborators. A de-identified subject ID, COVID-19 status, age in years and sex were almost always included in the sample metadata. Where HLA class I and class II types were available, the types were taken from metadata supplied by the sample provider, not from assay-based typing. Findings and caveats that apply to the study as a whole: Clinical and demographic metadata were provided uncurated, with the amount varying by source and participant.

TCRbeta CDR3 regions were amplified from genomic DNA by means of the immunoSEQ Assay, a bias-controlled multiplex PCR. The authors' analysis ran thus. Nucleated cell counts per sample were estimated from amplification of reference gene primers within the assay. Sequence reads were collapsed and filtered to measure the absolute abundance of every unique TCRbeta CDR3 rearrangement. For each sample, productive Simpson clonality was calculated as the square root of Simpson's diversity index over productive rearrangements. What TCRdb holds here is the immuneACCESS table cut down to in-frame rearrangements. Part of the clones is not present; checked against another copy, under half of the missing clones reflect an unresolved V gene, and the others are unexplained. V, J and clone size are taken as reported in that table, and D and trimming were inferred from the DNA itself. The sample profile shows some 170,000 clones; roughly 82% of them were found once. 8% to 9.5% of the sample lies in the top ten.

Whole blood was collected in K2EDTA tubes by collaborating institutions according to the institutions' own protocols. For TCRbeta analysis, collaborators shipped samples as frozen whole blood, isolated PBMCs, or DNA extracted from either of those sample types. There are 15 amino acids in the CDR3, from cysteine to phenylalanine inclusive. Only CDR3 DNA is held: 45 bases, read in frame from base 1. For CDR1 and CDR2, the germline V gene lists MDHEN and SYDVKM. Compared with germline, V lacks 6 bases and J lacks 0 bases; bases without a gene match: 4. Points on this clone: Its antigen is currently not known. No base qualities exist here, and no much larger clone lies one base off it.

Specimen: peripheral blood. The sequence came from a woman between 65 and 79 years old with acute or convalescent COVID-19. The receptor chain draws on TRBV28 and TRBJ2-1, and TRBD2 aligns with 8 junction nucleotides. The nucleotide sequence reads as follows: TGTGCCAGCAGGCGGGCGGGAGGCTCCTACAATGAGCAGTTCTTC. It codes for CASRRAGGSYNEQFF.